This T cell receptor (beta chain) was observed in a study of T cells in Graves' hyperthyroidism and ophthalmopathy. Amplification of TCR beta CDR3 regions was performed using RNA transcripts as template. The HTBI primer set was used in a first-round RT-PCR of the TCR CDR3. In TCRdb, the multiplex PCR reads were re-called with MiXCR into one record per CDR3 protein. In the table there are 350,000 to 400,000 distinct CDR3 sequences, approximately 18% of which are singletons. The table lists this clonotype with many counts. Duration under 3 months, a NOSPECS grade of at least 4, and a Clinical Activity Score of at least 3 characterized the ophthalmopathy patients. Uncontrolled infection, other autoimmune disease, pregnancy or lactation led to exclusion. The source of the PBMCs was over 8.5 ml of fresh peripheral blood. CDR1 is SNHLY and CDR2 is FYNNEI in the germline V gene. The CDR3 length is 14 residues. The V gene lost 3 bases and the J gene lost 5 bases, with 11 bases spanning the gap.

Sequenced material: blood. This receptor was identified in a man aged 18 to 30 with Graves' ophthalmopathy. This rearrangement joins TRBV2 to TRBJ2-4, with D perhaps TRBD2 (6 bases). CDR3 sequence: CASSDSGVQNIQYF. Here the CDR3 DNA reads TGTGCCAGCAGTGATTCGGGGGTCCAAAACATTCAGTACTTC.